This TCR beta chain appears in the sequencing data of a study of T-cell memory formation after mild COVID-19. Study-wide findings and caveats: Those CD4+ clones that contracted were mainly in CM and EM (CD8+ ones in EMRA). Some clones that responded turned up in pre-infection memory, which suggests that cross-reactive memory joined in.

The 5'RACE method, run with constant-segment primers, produced TCR alpha and TCR beta cDNA libraries (carrying sample barcodes and UMIs). A single record per CDR3 protein comes from TCRdb applying MiXCR to the 5' RACE reads. The sample includes around 340,000 distinct CDR3 sequences, more than 20% of them seen just once. CDR3 length equals 13 residues. CDR1 is SGHRS and CDR2 is YFSETQ in the germline V gene. Between the trimmed V and J ends, which lost 3 bases and 10 bases, there was a span of 14 bases. Turning to this clonotype: The antigen remains undetermined.

The sequencing input was PBMCs or a T cell subset sorted from them (not recorded which). The sequence came from an adult woman who had mild COVID-19 (a few samples of this study predate the infection). Cell type and time point are not known. V is TRBV5-1 and J is TRBJ2-1, with D unclear. The chain's CDR3 is CASSSDTMVEQFF. The DNA for the CDR3 is TGCGCCAGCAGCTCAGACACGATGGTAGAGCAGTTCTTC.